The rows below give T cell receptor beta chains drawn from one sample of a study of T-cell memory formation after mild COVID-19. TCRdb reprocessed the 5' RACE reads via MiXCR and lists one record per CDR3 protein. The data hold 550,000 to 700,000 distinct CDR3 sequences, with about a sixth observed a single time. Source material: PBMCs or a T cell subset sorted from them (not recorded which). Receptors were obtained from an adult woman who had mild COVID-19 (a few samples of this study predate the infection). Cell type and time point are not known. The CDR3 runs from the conserved cysteine through the conserved F or W. Each record gives: V gene, D gene, clone size, J gene, CDR3 protein, CDR3 DNA. D genes are given only for firm matches. Size tells how often a clone was seen (once, few, many) or the class of an expanded clone, and some rows leave it out.

TRBV6-5,TRBD1,-,TRBJ1-4,CASRPTGGGREKLFF,TGTGCCAGCAGACCCACAGGGGGCGGTCGGGAAAAACTGTTTTTT
TRBV4-2,-,few,TRBJ1-4,CASSSPLGGMANEKLFF,TGTGCCAGCAGTTCCCCCTTGGGGGGCATGGCTAATGAAAAACTGTTTTTT
TRBV2,TRBD1,-,TRBJ2-1,CASRGTGGYNEQFF,TGTGCCAGCAGGGGGACAGGCGGCTACAATGAGCAGTTCTTC
TRBV5-1,-,few,TRBJ2-2,CASSPAPVNTGELFF,TGCGCCAGCAGCCCGGCCCCTGTAAACACCGGGGAGCTGTTTTTT
TRBV9,TRBD2,few,TRBJ2-3,CASSVGLAGAGDTQYF,TGTGCCAGCAGCGTAGGACTAGCGGGAGCCGGAGATACGCAGTATTTT
TRBV12-3/TRBV12-4,TRBD1,few,TRBJ1-2,CASSTSGQAYRGYTF,TGTGCCAGCAGTACATCGGGACAGGCCTACAGAGGCTACACCTTC
TRBV30,-,few,TRBJ2-6,CAWSVGSGANVLTF,TGTGCCTGGAGTGTCGGGTCTGGGGCCAACGTCCTGACTTTC
TRBV12-3/TRBV12-4,-,few,TRBJ2-5,CASSLNGGTGETQYF,TGTGCCAGCAGTTTGAATGGTGGCACGGGAGAGACCCAGTACTTC
TRBV7-9,-,-,TRBJ2-3,CASSPSDRDTDTQYF,TGTGCCAGCAGCCCATCCGACAGAGACACAGATACGCAGTATTTT
TRBV25-1,-,-,TRBJ1-2,CASSDTGYYGYTF,TGTGCCAGCAGTGACACAGGGTACTATGGCTACACCTTC
TRBV9,TRBD2,few,TRBJ2-2,CASSVGTSGENTGELFF,TGTGCCAGCAGCGTAGGGACTAGCGGGGAAAACACCGGGGAGCTGTTTTTT
TRBV9,-,-,TRBJ2-7,CASSVLSLGNDEQYF,TGTGCCAGCAGCGTCCTATCCCTGGGGAATGACGAGCAGTACTTC
TRBV24-1,-,few,TRBJ2-2,CATSDSAQESTANTGELFF,TGTGCCACCAGTGATTCCGCGCAAGAGAGCACCGCGAACACCGGGGAGCTGTTTTTT
TRBV5-5,-,once,TRBJ1-4,CASNEGPVNEKLFF,TGTGCCAGCAACGAGGGGCCTGTTAATGAAAAACTGTTTTTT
TRBV5-1,TRBD2,-,TRBJ2-3,CASSSGTSSDTQYF,TGCGCCAGCAGCTCCGGGACTAGCTCAGATACGCAGTATTTT
TRBV7-8,TRBD2,-,TRBJ2-1,CASSSTSGGAAYNEQFF,TGTGCCAGCAGCTCGACTAGCGGGGGGGCGGCCTACAATGAGCAGTTCTTC
TRBV5-8,TRBD1,-,TRBJ2-4,CASTGRWTGLAKNIQYF,TGTGCCAGCACCGGACGTTGGACAGGACTAGCCAAAAACATTCAGTACTTC
TRBV12-3/TRBV12-4,TRBD1,-,TRBJ1-2,CASSSQRDSYYGYTF,TGTGCCAGCAGTTCACAAAGGGACAGTTACTATGGCTACACCTTC
TRBV12-3/TRBV12-4,-,-,TRBJ1-2,CASSFGGYYGYTF,TGTGCCAGCAGTTTTGGCGGTTACTATGGCTACACCTTC
TRBV5-1,-,-,TRBJ2-5,CASSITGFQETQYF,TGCGCCAGCAGCATCACAGGGTTCCAAGAGACCCAGTACTTC
TRBV2,-,-,TRBJ2-7,CASTAQGNYEQYF,TGTGCCAGCACCGCTCAAGGGAACTACGAGCAGTACTTC
TRBV9,-,-,TRBJ1-2,CASSVPDYGYTF,TGTGCCAGCAGCGTCCCGGACTATGGCTACACCTTC
TRBV4-1,TRBD1,-,TRBJ2-7,CASSRTGGAYEQYF,TGCGCCAGCAGCCGGACAGGGGGTGCCTACGAGCAGTACTTC
TRBV20-1,TRBD2,few,TRBJ2-1,CSARDLASGYNEQFF,TGCAGTGCTAGAGATTTGGCTAGCGGCTACAATGAGCAGTTCTTC
TRBV5-1,TRBD1,-,TRBJ2-5,CASSLQLGQGRRETQYF,TGCGCCAGCAGTTTACAACTGGGACAGGGGAGGCGAGAGACCCAGTACTTC
TRBV5-1,TRBD2,-,TRBJ2-3,CASSLTSGGAADTQYF,TGCGCCAGCAGCTTAACTAGCGGGGGGGCCGCAGATACGCAGTATTTT
TRBV20-1,-,-,TRBJ2-7,CSATTPTGYEQYF,TGCAGTGCAACTACCCCGACAGGATACGAGCAGTACTTC
TRBV21-1,-,-,TRBJ1-1,CASEGHNTEAFF,TGTGCCAGCGAGGGCCATAACACTGAAGCTTTCTTT
TRBV12-3/TRBV12-4,TRBD1,-,TRBJ1-5,CASSLGTGAEPQHF,TGTGCCAGCAGCCTCGGGACAGGGGCTGAGCCCCAGCATTTT
TRBV12-3/TRBV12-4,-,-,TRBJ1-5,CASSSEGVGNQPQHF,TGTGCCAGCAGTAGCGAGGGGGTCGGCAATCAGCCCCAGCATTTT
TRBV15,TRBD2,few,TRBJ2-1,CATLDPGVNSGRYNEQFF,TGTGCCACTTTGGACCCTGGCGTGAATAGCGGGAGGTATAATGAGCAGTTCTTC
TRBV7-6,-,few,TRBJ2-7,CASSLGQGNSYEQYF,TGTGCCAGCAGCTTGGGTCAGGGAAACTCCTACGAGCAGTACTTC
TRBV4-2,-,few,TRBJ1-1,CASSHESGPTEAFF,TGTGCCAGCAGCCACGAGTCCGGGCCCACTGAAGCTTTCTTT
TRBV20-1,-,few,TRBJ1-1,CSALVRTAQAFF,TGCAGTGCTCTCGTGAGGACCGCCCAAGCTTTCTTT
TRBV24-1,TRBD1,few,TRBJ2-7,CATSDSGTGKSYEQYF,TGTGCCACCAGTGACAGCGGGACAGGGAAATCCTACGAGCAGTACTTC
TRBV6-6,TRBD1,-,TRBJ1-4,CASTAGGFQEKLFF,TGTGCCAGCACCGCAGGGGGCTTCCAGGAAAAACTGTTTTTT
TRBV5-4,-,few,TRBJ2-1,CASSLGGLGSDEQFF,TGTGCCAGCAGCTTGGGGGGACTGGGGTCCGATGAGCAGTTCTTC
TRBV12-3/TRBV12-4,-,-,TRBJ1-2,CASSLYQDGTSGYTF,TGTGCCAGCAGTTTATACCAGGATGGGACGAGTGGCTACACCTTC
TRBV7-8,-,few,TRBJ2-2,CASSIAGVGTGELFF,TGTGCCAGCAGCATCGCAGGGGTGGGCACCGGGGAGCTGTTTTTT
TRBV6-5,TRBD2,-,TRBJ2-3,CASSHPAGGPSDTQYF,TGTGCCAGCAGCCACCCGGCGGGAGGGCCTTCAGATACGCAGTATTTT
TRBV9,-,-,TRBJ1-1,CASSARTDTEAFF,TGTGCCAGCAGCGCCCGTACGGACACTGAAGCTTTCTTT
TRBV5-1,TRBD1,-,TRBJ2-3,CASTTWDRETDTQYF,TGCGCCAGCACAACCTGGGACAGGGAGACAGATACGCAGTATTTT
TRBV3-1,-,-,TRBJ2-3,CASSHRRADTQYF,TGTGCCAGCAGCCATAGGCGAGCAGATACGCAGTATTTT
TRBV6-2/TRBV6-3,-,-,TRBJ2-3,CASSYEGVRYF,TGTGCCAGCAGTTACGAGGGAGTTCGGTATTTT
TRBV6-5,-,once,TRBJ2-7,CASSYDRRKFYEQYF,TGTGCCAGCAGTTACGACAGGAGAAAATTCTACGAGCAGTACTTC
TRBV12-3/TRBV12-4,TRBD2,-,TRBJ2-1,CASSPARLAGLEEQFF,TGTGCCAGCAGTCCTGCCCGACTAGCGGGGTTGGAGGAGCAGTTCTTC
TRBV15,-,few,TRBJ1-5,CATSPGSRVYEKPQHF,TGTGCCACCAGCCCGGGTAGCAGGGTATACGAGAAGCCCCAGCATTTT
TRBV6-5,TRBD1,few,TRBJ2-7,CASSYSGTGNYEQYF,TGTGCCAGCAGTTACTCGGGGACAGGGAACTACGAGCAGTACTTC
TRBV12-3/TRBV12-4,TRBD1,few,TRBJ1-5,CASSLQGSSNQPQHF,TGTGCCAGCAGTCTACAGGGGTCTAGCAATCAGCCCCAGCATTTT
TRBV27,-,many,TRBJ1-1,CASSFYGRDGVWNTEAFF,TGTGCCAGCAGTTTCTATGGCAGGGATGGGGTATGGAACACTGAAGCTTTCTTT
TRBV27,TRBD1,few,TRBJ2-7,CASRGTGYEQYF,TGTGCCAGCAGGGGGACAGGGTACGAGCAGTACTTC
TRBV30,-,many,TRBJ2-1,CAWSARAQGGDNEQFF,TGTGCCTGGAGTGCCCGGGCCCAAGGAGGGGACAATGAGCAGTTCTTC
TRBV3-1,TRBD2,-,TRBJ2-3,CASSQDFGGGSDTQYF,TGTGCCAGCAGCCAAGACTTTGGGGGAGGGTCAGATACGCAGTATTTT
TRBV4-1,-,-,TRBJ1-6,CASSQGWGSPLHF,TGCGCCAGCAGCCAAGGTTGGGGGTCACCCCTCCACTTT